This T cell receptor beta chain stems from a study of human T cells and chemical hapten exposure. At the level of the study: Slight differences in pooled library volume were the main source of varying TCR yields across samples.

Specified time point: patch test 1, 2 weeks after DPC sensitization. Treatment indicated: therapeutic diphenylcyclopropenone sensitization with weekly scalp DPC. The germline V and J ends were trimmed by 1 base and 2 bases, with 8 bases remaining between them. CDR3 length: 15 residues. Per germline, CDR1 LGHNA and CDR2 YSLEER. TCRdb re-called the RACE reads through MiXCR, storing one row per CDR3 protein. The repertoire holds about 120,000 distinct CDR3 sequences, with roughly 13% as singletons. Sample: whole blood, taken in connection with sensitization to the hapten diphenylcyclopropenone (DPC). The clonotype originates from a man aged 18 to 29 with alopecia areata. Some clones in this sample may be carry-over from other donors' samples. This chain uses TRBV4-3 with TRBJ2-2, with D perhaps matching TRBD1 (6 bases). CDR3 residues: CASSQGDINTGELFF. DNA for the CDR3: TGCGCCAGCAGCCAAGGGGACATCAACACCGGGGAGCTGTTTTTT.